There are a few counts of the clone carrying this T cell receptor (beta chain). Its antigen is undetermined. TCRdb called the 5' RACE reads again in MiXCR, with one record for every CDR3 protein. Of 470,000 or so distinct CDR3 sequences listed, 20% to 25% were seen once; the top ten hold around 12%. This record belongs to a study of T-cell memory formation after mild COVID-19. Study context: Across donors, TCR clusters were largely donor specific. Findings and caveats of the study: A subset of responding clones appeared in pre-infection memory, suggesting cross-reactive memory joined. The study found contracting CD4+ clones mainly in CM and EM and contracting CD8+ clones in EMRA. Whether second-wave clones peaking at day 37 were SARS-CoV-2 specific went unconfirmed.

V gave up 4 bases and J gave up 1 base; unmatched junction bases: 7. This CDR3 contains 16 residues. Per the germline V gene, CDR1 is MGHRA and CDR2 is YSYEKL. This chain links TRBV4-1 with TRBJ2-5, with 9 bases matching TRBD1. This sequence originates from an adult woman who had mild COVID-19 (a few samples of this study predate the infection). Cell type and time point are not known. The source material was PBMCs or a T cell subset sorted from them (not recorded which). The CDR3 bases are TGCGCCAGCAGCCGTACGGGACAGGGCATCCAAGAGACCCAGTACTTC. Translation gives CASSRTGQGIQETQYF.